The T cell receptor (beta chain) under discussion was sequenced for a study of technical replicates of blood from four donors. The protocol was immunoSEQ multiplex PCR, while the TCRdb copy is restricted to in-frame clones and leaves out a portion. Among 55,000 to 75,000 clones listed, about 95% were seen once. The CDR3 length is 12 residues. CDR1 and CDR2 (germline): SQVTM, ANQGSEA. With V trimmed by 6 bases and J by 5 bases, 6 bases remained unmatched. The chain couples TRBV29-1 to TRBJ2-5, with TRBD2 matching over 7 bases. The receptor comes from a human donor in good health. Some clones in this sample may be carry-over from other donors' samples. Material: PBMCs. The CDR3 nucleotides read TGCAGCGTCCGAGCGGGGTCGGAGACCCAGTACTTC. Residues: CSVRAGSETQYF.